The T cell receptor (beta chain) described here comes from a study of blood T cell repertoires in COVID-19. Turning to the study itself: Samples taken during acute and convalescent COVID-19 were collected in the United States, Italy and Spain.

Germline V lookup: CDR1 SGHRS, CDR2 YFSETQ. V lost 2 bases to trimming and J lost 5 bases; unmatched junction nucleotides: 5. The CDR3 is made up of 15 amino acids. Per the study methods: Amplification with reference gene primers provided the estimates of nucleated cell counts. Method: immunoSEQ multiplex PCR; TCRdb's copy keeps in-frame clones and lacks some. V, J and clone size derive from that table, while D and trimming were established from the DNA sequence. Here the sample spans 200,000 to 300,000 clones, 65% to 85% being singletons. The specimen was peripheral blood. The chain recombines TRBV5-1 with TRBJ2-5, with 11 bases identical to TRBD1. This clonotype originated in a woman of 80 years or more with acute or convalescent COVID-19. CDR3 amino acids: CASSLTGTGGETQYF. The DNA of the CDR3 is TGCGCCAGCAGCTTAACCGGGACAGGGGGGGAGACCCAGTACTTC.